Sequencing of this TCR beta chain was carried out in a study of blood T cells in healthy people across ages. Study-level findings and limits: Strong correlation was found linking TCR beta diversity to naive T cell percentage. A roughly linear age-dependent decrease characterized TCR beta diversity per million T cells.

Remarks on this clonotype: Its matching antigen is unknown.

The junction had 6 bases not matched to a gene; V was cut back by 0 bases and J by 1 base. Germline lookup yields CDR1 DFQATT and CDR2 SNEGSKA (reference sequence). The CDR3 has 16 amino acids. Through a sample-barcoded 5' primer and a J-beta primer mix, a second PCR was run for roughly 6 to 12 cycles. MiXCR, run by TCRdb on the 5' RACE reads, gives a single entry per CDR3 protein. Of about 1.8 million distinct CDR3 sequences in the sample, roughly 49% were seen once. Sequencing used blood. The clonotype comes from a woman between 35 and 50 years old in good health. This chain connects TRBV20-1 to TRBJ2-1, with 7 bases that match TRBD2. The CDR3 sequence is CSARDLDGGSYNEQFF. DNA of the CDR3: TGCAGTGCTAGAGATCTGGACGGGGGGTCCTACAATGAGCAGTTCTTC.